This TCR beta chain was captured by sequencing in a study of blood T cell repertoires in COVID-19. Study in general: Samples came from the United States, Italy and Spain, spanning acute and convalescent COVID-19.

Assay: immunoSEQ multiplex PCR; the TCRdb copy retains only in-frame clones and omits some. The sample shows more than 60,000 clones, approximately 86% of them seen only once. The CDR3 is 16 residues long. The germline CDR1 and CDR2 sequences are LGHDT and YNNKEL (reference sequence). Trimming took 4 bases from V and 0 from J, leaving 13 bases between them. The chain couples TRBV3-1 (or the pseudogene TRBV3-2) to TRBJ1-3; unclear D gene. Source material: peripheral blood. The receptor comes from a man aged 80 or over with COVID-19, enrolled during active disease. Here the CDR3 reads CASSPLAPSSGNTIYF. The CDR3 DNA is TGTGCCAGCAGCCCGCTAGCGCCGAGCTCTGGAAACACCATATATTTT.